This T cell receptor (beta chain) was identified in a study of metastatic and nonmetastatic thyroid tumors. As for the study in general: Across blood and tumor or nodule tissue, repertoires from malignant and benign thyroid patients were compared with one another. Notes on the study in general: In both blood and tumor samples, TCR beta diversity was reported significantly higher for malignant than benign nodules.

Under the authors' procedure: Researchers built a distant-metastasis classifier for papillary thyroid cancer that drew on CDR3 differences across clinicopathological groups. TCRdb reprocessed the PCR reads via MiXCR. TCRdb assigned the V and J calls; the authors' analysis was not used. The sample includes 20,000 or so clones, roughly 23% seen only once; the top ten take 12%. As for this clone: Its antigen is still unknown.

The entire patient cohort was treatment-naive prior to thyroid surgery. The germline gives CDR1 MNHNS, CDR2 SASEGT. This CDR3 has 14 amino acids. The germline V and J ends were trimmed by 8 bases and 0 bases, with 11 bases remaining between them. The TCR comes from a female donor with papillary thyroid cancer or a benign thyroid nodule (not recorded which). Some clones in this sample may be carry-over from other donors' samples. Sequencing input: tumor tissue. V usage is TRBV6-1 and J usage is TRBJ2-1; D may match TRBD1 or TRBD2 (5 bases each). The CDR3 loop is CASFRDPSYNEQFF. DNA for the CDR3: TGTGCCAGCTTCCGGGACCCCTCCTACAATGAGCAGTTCTTC.